The 14 T cell receptor beta chains below come from one sample, sequenced in a study of blood T cell repertoires in COVID-19. The data were produced by immunoSEQ multiplex PCR, yet TCRdb's version contains in-frame clones alone and is incomplete. The repertoire holds more than 85,000 clones, roughly 76% seen once, with 6% to 8.5% in the top ten. The sequenced sample was peripheral blood. The origin of the receptors is an older woman with acute or convalescent COVID-19.

As to this clone: Other nucleotide sequences in the sample specify the same CDR3. The rearrangement links TRBV5-1 to TRBJ2-1; 9 bases are a match to TRBD2. The length of the CDR3 is 15 residues. Per the germline V gene, CDR1 is SGHRS and CDR2 is YFSETQ. With 4 bases clipped from V and 1 base from J, the junction kept 3 bases outside the gene matches. CDR3: CASSSSGGSYNEQFF. The DNA for the CDR3 is TGCGCCAGCAGCAGTAGCGGGGGTTCCTACAATGAGCAGTTCTTC.

This clone showed up just a few times. This sequence joins TRBV6-5 and TRBJ1-4, with 7 bases identical to TRBD1. CDR3 length: 14 amino acids. Germline-derived CDR1 and CDR2 are MNHEY and SVGAGI. V lost 6 bases and J lost 5; bases outside the gene matches: 6. The CDR3 here is CASRLTGANEKLFF. Here the CDR3 DNA reads TGTGCCAGCAGACTAACAGGGGCGAATGAAAAACTGTTTTTT.

The chain couples TRBV6-5 to TRBJ2-4; 10 bases fit TRBD1. The germline CDR1 and CDR2 sequences are MNHEY and SVGAGI. The CDR3 loop spans 15 amino acids. Trimming took 6 bases from V and 6 from J; bases not matched to a gene: 8. This CDR3 is CASSHGQGGSNIQYF. The CDR3, as DNA: TGTGCCAGCAGCCACGGACAGGGGGGTTCAAACATTCAGTACTTC.

The chain combines TRBV12-3 or TRBV12-4 with TRBJ1-2; perhaps TRBD1 as D (5 bases). The CDR3 is made up of 13 amino acids. V lost 1 base and J 8 bases, leaving 11 bases between the germline ends. In DNA form, the CDR3 reads TGTGCCAGCAGTTTAGGGGGCAGCTGGGGCTACACCTTC. Protein sequence: CASSLGGSWGYTF.

The J gene is TRBJ1-1, the V gene TRBV9; D not certain. V dropped 0 bases and J dropped 3 bases, with 9 bases sitting between them. The CDR3 runs 14 residues. The germline CDR1 and CDR2 sequences are SGDLS and YYNGEE. The CDR3: CASSVGPTDTEAFF. Written as DNA, the CDR3 is TGTGCCAGCAGCGTAGGTCCCACAGACACTGAAGCTTTCTTT.

The CDR3 protein is CASSKTTGREAFF. The CDR3 nucleotides read TGTGCCAGCAGCAAAACGACAGGGAGGGAAGCTTTCTTT. The chain is built from TRBV11-1 and TRBJ1-1; 7 bases line up with TRBD1. This CDR3 has 13 residues. Per germline, CDR1 SGHAT and CDR2 FQDESV (reference sequence). Trimming removed 5 bases from V and 8 bases from J; junction bases left unmatched: 8. The complete variable domain, with remaining parts taken from reference TRBV11-1 and TRBJ1-1, reads EAEVAQSPRYKITEKSQAVAFWCDPISGHATLYWYRQILGQGPELLVQFQDESVVDDSQLPKDRFSAERLKGVDSTLKIQPAELGDSAMYLCASSKTTGREAFFGQGTRLTVV.

This clone appeared a few times. This chain connects TRBV5-1 to TRBJ2-2; 9 bases fit TRBD2. In germline, CDR1 is SGHRS, CDR2 YFSETQ. The junction had 6 bases not matched to a gene; V was cut back by 5 bases and J by 4 bases. The CDR3 contains 15 residues. CDR3 DNA: TGCGCCAGCAGTCTAAGCGGGGGGACCACCGGGGAGCTGTTTTTT. Translation: CASSLSGGTTGELFF.

J is TRBJ1-2 and V is TRBV7-8; D remains ambiguous. This CDR3 has 14 residues. Germline assignment: CDR1 SGHVS and CDR2 FQNEAQ. With 2 bases removed from V and 0 bases from J, the gap between germline ends came to 7 bases. The CDR3 nucleotides are TGTGCCAGCAGCTTACAAGCTTCTAACTATGGCTACACCTTC. It specifies CASSLQASNYGYTF.

The rearrangement links TRBV5-4 to TRBJ1-5, with 9 bases that match TRBD1. The germline V gene encodes CDR1 SGHNT and CDR2 YYREEE (reference sequence). The CDR3 spans 17 residues. The junction had 15 bases not matched to a gene; V was cut back by 4 bases and J by 7 bases. The CDR3 region is CASSQPNGTGCGQPQHF. For the CDR3, the DNA is TGTGCCAGCAGCCAACCCAATGGGACAGGGTGCGGACAGCCCCAGCATTTT.

This sequence joins TRBV6-2 or TRBV6-3 and TRBJ1-2; D ambiguous. Trimming pared 2 bases from V and 5 bases from J, leaving 6 bases between. The CDR3 is made up of 12 amino acids. Per germline, CDR1 MNHEY and CDR2 SVGEGT. The CDR3 coding sequence is TGTGCCAGCAGTTACCCTATATATGGCTACACCTTC. It codes for CASSYPIYGYTF.

This clone turned up a few times. This rearrangement joins TRBV9 to TRBJ1-3; D gene uncertain. The V end lost 4 bases, the J end lost 0 bases, and 11 bases lay between the germline ends. The CDR3 extends over 15 amino acids. Germline V gene sequence: CDR1 SGDLS, CDR2 YYNGEE. CDR3 sequence (DNA): TGTGCCAGCAGCCCTATATCGGTCTCTGGAAACACCATATATTTT. Translation gives CASSPISVSGNTIYF.

This clone was detected only once. The V and J genes are TRBV25-1 and TRBJ1-1; D call uncertain. The V end lost 3 bases, the J end lost 2 bases, and 16 bases lay between the germline ends. The germline V gene has CDR1 MGHDK and CDR2 SYGVNS. The CDR3 is 16 residues long. CDR3 bases: TGTGCCAGCAGTGACCGCGTGAGGGCGGCAAACACTGAAGCTTTCTTT. Encoded protein: CASSDRVRAANTEAFF.

The V and J genes are TRBV27 and TRBJ1-6; TRBD1 is a possible D gene (6 bases). The CDR3 is 15 residues long. CDR1 and CDR2 (germline): MNHEY, SMNVEV (reference sequence). V lost 5 bases and J lost 9, with 17 bases in between. CDR3 amino acids: CASSRKQGSGSPLHF. Written as DNA, the CDR3 is TGTGCCAGCAGTCGTAAACAGGGTTCGGGTTCACCCCTCCACTTT.

CDR3 DNA: TGCGCCAGCAGCCAAGAATGGGGGACTGCCCACTCCTACGAGCAGTACTTC. It translates to CASSQEWGTAHSYEQYF. This chain links TRBV4-3 with TRBJ2-7; perhaps TRBD2 as D (6 bases). The CDR3 is 17 residues long. Trimming removed 0 bases at V and 0 bases at J, with 15 bases between. Germline V gives CDR1 LGHNA, CDR2 YSLEER.